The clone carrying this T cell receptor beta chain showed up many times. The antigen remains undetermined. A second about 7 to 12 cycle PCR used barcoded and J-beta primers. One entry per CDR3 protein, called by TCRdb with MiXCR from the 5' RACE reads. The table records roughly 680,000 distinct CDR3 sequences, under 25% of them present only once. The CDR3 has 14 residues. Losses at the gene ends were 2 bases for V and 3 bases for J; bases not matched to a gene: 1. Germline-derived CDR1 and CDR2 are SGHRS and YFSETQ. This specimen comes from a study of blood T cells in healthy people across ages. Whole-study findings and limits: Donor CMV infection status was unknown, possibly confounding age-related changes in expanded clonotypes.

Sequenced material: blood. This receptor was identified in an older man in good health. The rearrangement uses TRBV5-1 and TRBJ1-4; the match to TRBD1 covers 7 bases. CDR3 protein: CASSFTGANEKLFF. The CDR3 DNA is TGCGCCAGCAGCTTTACAGGGGCTAATGAAAAACTGTTTTTT.